Below, 7 T cell receptor beta chains from the same sample are listed, as sequenced in a study of T-cell memory formation after mild COVID-19. TCRdb re-derived calls from the 5' RACE reads in MiXCR, one entry per CDR3 protein. The sample holds about 430,000 distinct CDR3 sequences; more than 20% are singletons and the top ten take around 8.8%. Sequencing input: PBMCs or a T cell subset sorted from them (not recorded which). Receptors were obtained from an adult woman who had mild COVID-19 (a few samples of this study predate the infection). Cell type and time point are not known.

This chain links TRBV7-9 with TRBJ2-1, with 14 nucleotides matching TRBD2. CDR1 is SEHNR, CDR2 FQNEAQ, per germline (reference sequence). The ends lost 5 bases at V and 7 bases at J; junction bases unmatched: 10. This CDR3 has 17 amino acids. CDR3 sequence: CASSPLTGTSGSNEQFF. The CDR3 nucleotides are TGTGCCAGCAGCCCACTAACCGGGACTAGCGGGAGTAATGAGCAGTTCTTC.

This sequence joins TRBV30 and TRBJ2-1; 8 bases line up with TRBD2. V lost 8 bases and J lost 4; bases outside the gene matches: 7. This CDR3 is 13 amino acids long. The germline CDR1 and CDR2 sequences are GTSNPN and SVGIG (reference sequence). The CDR3 nucleotides are TGTGCCGGTAGCGGGATGATTTACAATGAGCAGTTCTTC. This codes for CAGSGMIYNEQFF.

The rearrangement links TRBV5-1 to TRBJ2-3; 8 bases map to TRBD2. CDR3 length: 16 residues. J gave up 4 bases and V 1 base, and 8 bases lay outside the gene matches. CDR1 is SGHRS and CDR2 is YFSETQ in the germline V gene. DNA for the CDR3: TGCGCCAGCAGCTTGCTCCCTGGACTAGCCGCAGATACGCAGTATTTT. It encodes CASSLLPGLAADTQYF.

This clonotype has just a few counts. The chain uses TRBV5-1 and TRBJ2-1, with D perhaps given as TRBD1 or TRBD2 (5 bases each). Germline values: CDR1 SGHRS, CDR2 YFSETQ. V dropped 4 bases and J dropped 6 bases, with 17 bases sitting between them. CDR3 length: 15 amino acids. The CDR3 loop reads CASSPGSGTFNEQFF. CDR3 in DNA: TGCGCCAGCAGCCCTGGATCCGGGACCTTCAATGAGCAGTTCTTC.

Only a few counts were recorded for this clonotype. The chain is built from TRBV11-2 and TRBJ2-7; D may be TRBD1 or TRBD2 (5 bases each). Looked up from germline, CDR1 is SGHAT and CDR2 is FQNNGV. V gave up 3 bases and J gave up 3 bases, with 15 bases separating them. The CDR3 consists of 15 residues. The chain's CDR3 is CASSFARDGLYEQYF. DNA of the CDR3: TGTGCCAGCAGCTTTGCCCGGGACGGCCTCTACGAGCAGTACTTC.

CDR3 sequence (DNA): TGTGCCAGCAGCCACGGCGGTATCCGCCCCTATGGCTACACCTTC. Protein: CASSHGGIRPYGYTF. The chain combines TRBV14 with TRBJ1-2; D is uncertain. CDR3 length equals 15 residues. With 3 bases removed from V and 4 bases from J, the gap between germline ends came to 15 bases. Germline CDR1 is SGHDN and CDR2 is FVKESK.

The chain couples TRBV7-8 to TRBJ2-7, with 7 positions matching TRBD1. There are 15 residues in the CDR3. V was clipped by 4 bases and J by 1 base; unmatched bases: 7. CDR1 SGHVS and CDR2 FQNEAQ come from the germline V gene. CDR3 DNA sequence: TGTGCCAGCAGCTCCAGACAGGGCTCGTCCTACGAGCAGTACTTC. Its protein product is CASSSRQGSSYEQYF.